These 12 T cell receptor beta chains share one sample of origin, sequenced in a study of blood T cell repertoires in COVID-19. Assay used: immunoSEQ multiplex PCR; TCRdb lists only in-frame clones, some missing. The sample holds roughly 160,000 clones, 75% to 85% seen once. Input material: PBMCs or T cells enriched from blood (not recorded which). The origin of the receptors is a woman aged 55 to 70 who had recovered from COVID-19.

This clone was observed a handful of times. V gene TRBV11-2 combines with J gene TRBJ2-7, with 10 positions matching TRBD2. Germline CDR1 reads SGHAT; CDR2 reads FQNNGV. V gave up 2 bases and J gave up 4 bases; unmatched junction bases: 5. CDR3 length: 15 amino acids. The DNA of the CDR3 is TGTGCCAGCAGCTTAATAGCGGGGGGCCTTTACGAGCAGTACTTC. Protein product: CASSLIAGGLYEQYF.

This clone was recorded a few times. The genes are TRBV19 and TRBJ1-2, with a possible D match to TRBD1 (6 bases). Trimming left V 4 bases short and J 5 bases short, with 11 bases between. This CDR3 is built from 13 residues. Looked up from germline, CDR1 is LNHDA and CDR2 is SQIVND (reference sequence). CDR3 residues: CASSTGQKYGYTF. The CDR3, as DNA: TGTGCCAGTAGTACCGGACAGAAGTATGGCTACACCTTC.

This clone has just one count. The chain uses TRBV10-2 and TRBJ1-5; D remains unclear. The CDR3 is 14 residues long. Trimming took off 4 bases at V and 6 bases at J, with 13 bases between the two ends. The V gene's germline CDR1 is WSHSY and CDR2 SAAADI. The CDR3: CASSGGGLSQPQHF. For the CDR3, the DNA is TGCGCCAGCAGTGGCGGAGGGCTAAGTCAGCCCCAGCATTTT.

The chain combines TRBV19 with TRBJ1-5, with TRBD1 identical over 10 bases. The ends lost 11 bases at V and 6 bases at J; junction bases unmatched: 13. CDR3 length: 15 amino acids. Germline values: CDR1 LNHDA, CDR2 SQIVND (reference sequence). The CDR3 DNA reads as TGTGCCGCTAAACCGGGACAGGGGCTTCCTCAGCCCCAGCATTTT. This translates into CAAKPGQGLPQPQHF. Complete variable domain (other parts from reference TRBV19 and TRBJ1-5): DGGITQSPKYLFRKEGQNVTLSCEQNLNHDAMYWYRQDPGQGLRLIYYSQIVNDFQKGDIAEGYSVSREKKESFPLTVTSAQKNPTAFYLCAAKPGQGLPQPQHFGDGTRLSIL.

The chain combines TRBV12-3 or TRBV12-4 with TRBJ2-7, with D perhaps TRBD2 (6 bases). The CDR3 runs to 12 residues. V lost 6 bases and J 4 bases, leaving 10 bases between the germline ends. The CDR3 nucleotides are TGTGCCAGCAGAGGCGGGGTGTACGAGCAGTACTTC. Protein sequence: CASRGGVYEQYF.

The rearrangement uses TRBV4-2 and TRBJ2-2; the match to TRBD2 covers 12 bases. This CDR3 is 16 amino acids long. CDR1 is LGHNA and CDR2 is YNFKEQ in the germline V gene. The ends lost 4 bases at V and 7 bases at J; junction bases unmatched: 7. The chain's CDR3 is CASSRPSGGDHGELFF. The DNA of the CDR3 is TGTGCCAGCAGCCGCCCTAGCGGGGGGGATCACGGGGAGCTGTTTTTT.

In this sample, this clone turned up many times. The gene calls are TRBV27 and TRBJ1-1, with D maybe TRBD1 (5 bases). From germline, CDR1 is MNHEY and CDR2 SMNVEV (reference sequence). The V end lost 1 base, the J end lost 2 bases, and 5 bases lay between the germline ends. The CDR3 runs to 13 residues. This chain's CDR3 is CASSLWGNTEAFF. DNA for the CDR3: TGTGCCAGCAGTTTATGGGGCAACACTGAAGCTTTCTTT.

With regard to this clone: An end of the junction differs from the germline gene, which may be a read error. The chain employs TRBV3-1 (or the pseudogene TRBV3-2) and TRBJ2-5; 11 nucleotides align to TRBD2. The CDR3 contains 15 residues. The germline V gene encodes CDR1 LGHDT and CDR2 YNNKEL (reference sequence). The CDR3 loop is CASRQGLAGSGTQYF. CDR3 sequence (DNA): TGTGCCAGCAGGCAAGGACTAGCGGGTTCGGGGACCCAGTACTTC.

The chain combines TRBV23-1 with TRBJ2-5; unclear D gene. TRBV23-1 counts as an open reading frame of uncertain function. V was pared by 3 bases and J by 13 bases, with 12 bases between. CDR3 length: 11 amino acids. CDR3 DNA: TGCGCCAGCAGTCAGACAATCTCCCCGTACTTC. Amino acid sequence: CASSQTISPYF.

The chain couples TRBV27 to TRBJ1-2; D perhaps matches TRBD1 (5 bases). The CDR3 runs 15 residues. V lost 5 bases and J 5 bases, leaving 18 bases between the germline ends. From germline, CDR1 is MNHEY and CDR2 SMNVEV (reference sequence). Here the CDR3 DNA reads TGTGCCAGCAGTCCGCCTGGACAAGAGAAGTATGGCTACACCTTC. Translated: CASSPPGQEKYGYTF.

This chain connects TRBV10-1 to TRBJ2-1; D uncertain. V was trimmed by 0 bases and J by 10 bases, leaving 10 bases between them. The V gene's germline CDR1 is WNHNN and CDR2 SYGVQD (reference sequence). This CDR3 is 13 amino acids long. CDR3 in amino acids: CASSESYSAEQFF. As DNA, the CDR3 is TGCGCCAGCAGTGAGTCGTACAGTGCGGAGCAGTTCTTC.

The V gene is TRBV4-1, the J gene TRBJ2-1; 7 bases map to TRBD2. This CDR3 is built from 16 residues. V shed 0 bases and J 6 bases; nucleotides not matched to a gene: 8. CDR1 and CDR2 (germline): MGHRA, YSYEKL. The CDR3 loop is CASSQENAGTTNEQFF. In DNA, the CDR3 is TGCGCCAGCAGCCAAGAGAACGCCGGGACTACCAATGAGCAGTTCTTC.